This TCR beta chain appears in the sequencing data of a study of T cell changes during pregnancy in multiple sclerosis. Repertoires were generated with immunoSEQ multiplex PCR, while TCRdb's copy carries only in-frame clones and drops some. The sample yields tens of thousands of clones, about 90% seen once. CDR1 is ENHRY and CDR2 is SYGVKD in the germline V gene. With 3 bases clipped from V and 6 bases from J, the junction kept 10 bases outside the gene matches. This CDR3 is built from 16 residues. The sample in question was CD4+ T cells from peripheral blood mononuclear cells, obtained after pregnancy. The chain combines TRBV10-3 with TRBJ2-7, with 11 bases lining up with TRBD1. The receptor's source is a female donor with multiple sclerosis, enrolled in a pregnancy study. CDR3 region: CAISDHGDRGSAEQYF. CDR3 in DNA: TGTGCCATCAGTGACCACGGGGACAGGGGGTCGGCCGAGCAGTACTTC.